One TCR beta chain is described in this entry. Its antigen remains undetermined. Base qualities are missing; no much larger clone stands one base away. The record originates from a study of blood T cells in healthy people across ages (dated by TCRdb to the mid-2010s). With regard to the full study: In model experiments, template switching captured roughly one uniquely barcoded TCR beta cDNA molecule for every two T cells. Age-related changes in TCR beta repertoire diversity were measured in the study by deep sequencing normalized with unique cDNA molecular identifiers. The donors were split into four age groups: young (average about 15 years), middle-aged (more than 35), aged (62) and long-lived (approximately 80). To avoid experimental bias, donors of different ages were randomly spread across the sequencing lanes. Two additional independent replicas of 1 million unique cDNA reads from the same blood draw were analyzed for two donors (one aged 18 to 29 and one aged 80 or older).

Receptor amplification or capture employed 5' RACE. TCRdb lists the instrument as Illumina HiSeq 2500. A second PCR of roughly 6 to 11 cycles was run with a J-beta primer mix and a sample-barcoded 5' primer. A template-switch 5' adaptor carrying 12 random nucleotides introduced a unique molecular identifier onto each TCR beta cDNA molecule. Each sample yielded at least 3 million CDR3-containing paired-end reads. First-strand cDNA was synthesized from all RNA with the Mint cDNA synthesis kit, primed by a TRBC-specific oligonucleotide. After uracil-DNA glycosylase treatment, a first 18-cycle PCR used universal primers M1SS and BC2_uni_R on all cDNA. Per the source publication's procedure: Each sample was normalized by randomly selecting 1 million high-quality reads, each carrying a distinct molecular identifier. Reads sharing molecular identifiers were discarded rather than binned into consensus sequences. MiTCR, with a Q25 quality threshold and the strictest error-elimination algorithm, was used for CDR3 identification, clonotype clustering and error correction. A nonparametric unseen species model using Euler transformation provided a lower-bound estimate of total TCR beta diversity. TCRdb reprocessed the public reads (quality trimming at Q25 with fastp, clone calling with MiXCR) and kept in-frame beta chains. Each CDR3 protein gets just one entry, which takes the most common genes and DNA from the rows behind it. What appears here as the V and J calls and clone size reflects TCRdb's work, not the paper's. This sample has about 730,000 distinct CDR3 sequences in its table, and 40% to 45% of those were observed once. The top ten clonotypes cover 20% to 25% of the sample.

The roughly 39 donors, aged about 6 to 95 years, were systemically healthy Caucasian individuals from Russia. Each donor gave ten milliliters of peripheral blood, collected into EDTA-treated Vacutainer tubes. Ficoll-Paque density-gradient centrifugation was used to isolate PBMCs, with at least 7 million per sample. Total RNA was extracted from PBMCs with Trizol reagent, with at least 6 micrograms obtained per sample. Naive CD45RAhigh/CD27high T cell percentages were measured by flow cytometry on a PBMC aliquot from every donor. CDR1 DFQATT and CDR2 SNEGSKA are derived from the germline V gene (reference sequence). From the cysteine through the phenylalanine, the CDR3 covers 16 amino acids. The only DNA kept is the CDR3, 48 bases in frame from the first base. Overall results and qualifications from the work: Estimates of total diversity based on one million sequenced T cells were regarded as lower bounds and as underestimates. There was a strong correlation between observed TCR beta diversity and the percentage of naive T cells measured by flow cytometry. As age increased, observed TCR beta diversity per million T cells dropped in a roughly linear way, and a significant reduction was already evident by age approximately 40. Since profiling was done on bulk unsorted PBMCs, naive and antigen-experienced compartments could not be conclusively compared. Because the CMV infection status of the donors was unknown, age-related changes in expanded clonotypes may potentially have been confounded. Compared with the aged group, the long-lived group had more naive CD4+ T cells, fewer expanded clones and increased TCR diversity, suggesting age selection.

Sequencing was done on a sample of blood. The receptor comes from a woman aged 60-70 years in good health. The sequence is built from TRBV20-1 and TRBJ2-7; perhaps TRBD1 is the D gene, with 6 bases matching. The CDR3 protein: CSAVLRGQSFGNEQYF. The DNA is as follows: TGCAGCGCGGTCCTTCGCGGACAGTCTTTTGGGAATGAGCAGTACTTC.